A selection of T cell receptor beta chains follows, all from one sample in a study of cytomegalovirus exposure and HLA in healthy donors. Clones were sequenced by immunoSEQ multiplex PCR, and TCRdb holds only the in-frame ones, with some missing. This table holds about 200,000 clones, around 75% found once. The specimen sequenced was PBMCs. The receptors come from a male donor in good health and CMV-seropositive. Each CDR3 is given with its conserved first and last residue. D genes are given only for firm matches. Clone size appears in some rows only: once, few, many, or a class for an expanded clone.

TRBD2	NA	TRBV11-2	TRBJ2-2	CASSHLLAGGGSGELFF	TGTGCCAGCAGCCACCTACTAGCGGGGGGGGGTTCCGGGGAGCTGTTTTTT
TRBD2	NA	TRBV5-5	TRBJ2-3	CASSPRWGGEDTQYF	TGTGCCAGCAGCCCGCGTTGGGGGGGGGAAGATACGCAGTATTTT
NA	NA	TRBV6-6	TRBJ2-7	CASSFRGASYEQYF	TGTGCCAGCAGTTTTCGAGGAGCCTCCTACGAGCAGTACTTC
TRBD1	NA	TRBV6-5	TRBJ1-2	CASSYSTGGDYGYTF	TGTGCCAGCAGTTACTCCACAGGGGGCGACTATGGCTACACCTTC
NA	NA	TRBV7-6	TRBJ2-5	CASSLTPYGLGGDQYF	TGTGCCAGCAGCTTAACCCCCTACGGCCTAGGGGGAGACCAGTACTTC
NA	NA	TRBV6-5	TRBJ1-5	CASSRSGNQPQHF	TGTGCCAGCAGTAGGTCAGGGAATCAGCCCCAGCATTTT
TRBD1	NA	TRBV7-2	TRBJ1-3	CASSLRGQLDSGNTIYF	TGTGCCAGCAGCTTAAGGGGACAGCTGGACTCTGGAAACACCATATATTTT
NA	NA	TRBV7-9	TRBJ1-4	CASSFTQGELFF	TGTGCCAGCAGCTTTACACAGGGCGAACTGTTTTTT
NA	NA	TRBV6-1	TRBJ1-5	CASSERGGAQPQHF	TGTGCCAGCAGTGAAAGGGGAGGGGCTCAGCCCCAGCATTTT
TRBD1	NA	TRBV9	TRBJ1-6	CASSVGDSQPLHF	TGTGCCAGCAGCGTGGGGGACAGCCAACCCCTCCACTTT
TRBD2	NA	TRBV5-1	TRBJ2-1	CASSPGLETSGGAGEQFF	TGCGCCAGCAGTCCGGGACTAGAGACTAGCGGGGGGGCCGGTGAGCAGTTCTTC
TRBD2	once	TRBV15	TRBJ2-2	CATSRAGTSGRAGELFF	TGTGCCACCAGCAGAGCAGGGACTAGCGGGAGAGCCGGGGAGCTGTTTTTT
NA	NA	TRBV9	TRBJ2-7	CASSVGIPSSYEQYF	TGTGCCAGCAGCGTAGGCATTCCGAGCTCCTACGAGCAGTACTTC
NA	NA	TRBV21-1	TRBJ2-1	CASSDSSEPSYNEQFF	TGTGCCAGCAGCGATTCTAGCGAGCCCTCCTACAATGAGCAGTTCTTC
NA	NA	TRBV5-6	TRBJ1-6	CASSFQNNSPLHF	TGTGCCAGCAGCTTCCAGAATAATTCACCCCTCCACTTT
NA	NA	TRBV28	TRBJ1-2	CASSPSHYGYTF	TGTGCCAGCAGCCCAAGCCACTATGGCTACACCTTC
TRBD2	NA	TRBV6-5	TRBJ2-3	CASSLGLAVIDTQYF	TGTGCCAGCAGTTTAGGACTAGCTGTGATAGATACGCAGTATTTT
TRBD2	NA	TRBV5-1	TRBJ2-5	CASSYRDYPSETQYF	TGCGCCAGCAGCTACCGGGACTACCCCTCGGAGACCCAGTACTTC
NA	few	TRBV7-6	TRBJ1-5	CASSPEIPPRQPQHF	TGTGCCAGCAGCCCGGAGATCCCCCCGCGTCAGCCCCAGCATTTT
NA	NA	TRBV27	TRBJ2-1	CASSLVGANEQFF	TGTGCCAGCAGTTTAGTTGGGGCCAATGAGCAGTTCTTC
TRBD1	few	TRBV30	TRBJ1-1	CAWGETGFSMNTEAFF	TGTGCCTGGGGAGAGACAGGGTTCTCCATGAACACTGAAGCTTTCTTT
NA	NA	TRBV27	TRBJ1-1	CASSPLGHTEAFF	TGTGCCAGCAGTCCTCTGGGGCACACTGAAGCTTTCTTT
NA	NA	TRBV30	TRBJ2-5	CAWSVISETQYF	TGTGCCTGGAGTGTAATTTCGGAGACCCAGTACTTC
NA	once	TRBV12-5	TRBJ2-1	CASGLGAAAHNEQFF	TGTGCTAGTGGTTTGGGTGCCGCAGCGCACAATGAGCAGTTCTTC
NA	NA	TRBV2	TRBJ1-5	CASSQGQYSNQPQHF	TGTGCCAGCAGCCAGGGGCAATATAGCAATCAGCCCCAGCATTTT
TRBD2	NA	TRBV18	TRBJ2-3	CASSPRLAGGQGEDTQYF	TGTGCCAGCTCACCCCGACTAGCGGGAGGCCAAGGTGAAGATACGCAGTATTTT
TRBD1	few	TRBV6-5	TRBJ1-2	CASSYSGGGGYGYTF	TGTGCCAGCAGTTACTCAGGAGGGGGCGGCTATGGCTACACCTTC
TRBD2	few	TRBV6-1	TRBJ2-2	CASTVVAGFVRELFF	TGTGCCAGCACGGTGGTAGCGGGGTTCGTTAGGGAGCTGTTTTTT
NA	NA	TRBV28	TRBJ1-2	CASRGAYGYTF	TGTGCCAGCAGAGGGGCCTATGGCTACACCTTC
NA	NA	TRBV10-2	TRBJ2-3	CASSESLGGRTDTQYF	TGCGCCAGCAGTGAAAGTCTGGGGGGACGCACAGATACGCAGTATTTT
NA	NA	TRBV19	TRBJ1-4	CATSSRQFNEKLFF	TGTGCCACCTCTTCTCGACAGTTTAATGAAAAACTGTTTTTT
TRBD2	NA	TRBV2	TRBJ2-7	CASSEGSLILAGLSLYEQYF	TGTGCCAGCAGTGAAGGGTCCTTAATTTTAGCGGGATTGTCTCTCTACGAGCAGTACTTC
NA	NA	TRBV5-5	TRBJ2-5	CASSFSLETQYF	TGTGCCAGCAGCTTCTCCCTAGAGACCCAGTACTTC
TRBD1	NA	TRBV28	TRBJ1-2	CASRTGTGGGYTF	TGTGCCAGCCGTACCGGGACAGGTGGGGGCTACACCTTC
NA	NA	TRBV18	TRBJ2-1	CASSPQEANNEQFF	TGTGCCAGCTCACCACAGGAGGCTAACAATGAGCAGTTCTTC
NA	NA	TRBV28	TRBJ1-5	CASSSDPGFQPQHF	TGTGCCAGCAGTTCCGACCCAGGGTTCCAGCCCCAGCATTTT
TRBD2	NA	TRBV5-1	TRBJ2-5	CASSLSRGGAGETQYF	TGCGCCAGCAGCTTGTCACGCGGGGGGGCAGGAGAGACCCAGTACTTC
NA	NA	TRBV7-2	TRBJ2-7	CASSPNSYEQYF	TGTGCCAGCAGCCCAAACTCCTACGAGCAGTACTTC
TRBD2	NA	TRBV19	TRBJ2-3	CASSFPGTSGNTDTQYF	TGTGCCAGTAGTTTCCCTGGGACTAGCGGGAACACAGATACGCAGTATTTT
NA	NA	TRBV7-6	TRBJ2-7	CASSLGGGRLYEQYF	TGTGCCAGCAGCTTAGGGGGCGGCCGCCTCTACGAGCAGTACTTC
NA	NA	TRBV6-5	TRBJ2-1	CASSYMSTGSNEQFF	TGTGCCAGCAGTTACATGAGTACCGGGAGCAATGAGCAGTTCTTC
TRBD1	NA	TRBV25-1	TRBJ1-4	CASSAEGGANEKLFF	TGTGCCAGCAGTGCTGAAGGGGGCGCGAATGAAAAACTGTTTTTT
NA	NA	TRBV5-4	TRBJ1-5	CASSTQGSNQPQHF	TGTGCCAGCAGTACCCAGGGTAGCAATCAGCCCCAGCATTTT
NA	NA	TRBV6-5	TRBJ1-3	CASSPLSSGNTIYF	TGTGCCAGCAGCCCTCTAAGCTCTGGAAACACCATATATTTT
NA	NA	TRBV7-3	TRBJ2-4	CASSYLGAGAKNIQYF	TGTGCCAGCAGTTACCTCGGGGCGGGGGCCAAAAACATTCAGTACTTC
TRBD1	few	TRBV30	TRBJ2-3	CAWTWGTGPDTQYF	TGTGCCTGGACTTGGGGGACAGGGCCAGATACGCAGTATTTT
TRBD2	NA	TRBV5-1	TRBJ2-3	CASSLELAAYSTDTQYF	TGCGCCAGCAGCTTGGAACTAGCGGCATATAGCACAGATACGCAGTATTTT
NA	NA	TRBV4-3	TRBJ2-7	CASSQITGSPYEQYF	TGCGCCAGCAGCCAGATTACCGGGAGTCCCTACGAGCAGTACTTC
TRBD1	NA	TRBV7-9	TRBJ1-1	CSSSWGTGGNTEAFF	TGTTCCAGCAGCTGGGGGACAGGGGGCAACACTGAAGCTTTCTTT
TRBD1	NA	TRBV11-3	TRBJ2-7	CASSHLDRDEQYF	TGTGCCAGCAGCCATTTAGACAGGGACGAGCAGTACTTC
NA	NA	TRBV7-3	TRBJ2-1	CASSPTGWGYNEQFF	TGTGCCAGCAGCCCTACGGGATGGGGCTACAATGAGCAGTTCTTC
NA	NA	TRBV19	TRBJ2-5	CASSIGGTGYQETQYF	TGTGCCAGTAGTATAGGGGGTACGGGGTACCAAGAGACCCAGTACTTC
NA	NA	TRBV11-3	TRBJ2-7	CASSKNVGQSYEQYF	TGTGCCAGCAGTAAAAATGTAGGACAATCGTACGAGCAGTACTTC
NA	NA	TRBV9	TRBJ2-1	CASSNLGGSSYNEQFF	TGTGCCAGCAGCAACCTTGGGGGCTCCTCCTACAATGAGCAGTTCTTC
NA	NA	TRBV18	TRBJ2-5	CASSPPSRVKTQYF	TGTGCCAGCTCACCACCGTCCAGGGTGAAGACCCAGTACTTC